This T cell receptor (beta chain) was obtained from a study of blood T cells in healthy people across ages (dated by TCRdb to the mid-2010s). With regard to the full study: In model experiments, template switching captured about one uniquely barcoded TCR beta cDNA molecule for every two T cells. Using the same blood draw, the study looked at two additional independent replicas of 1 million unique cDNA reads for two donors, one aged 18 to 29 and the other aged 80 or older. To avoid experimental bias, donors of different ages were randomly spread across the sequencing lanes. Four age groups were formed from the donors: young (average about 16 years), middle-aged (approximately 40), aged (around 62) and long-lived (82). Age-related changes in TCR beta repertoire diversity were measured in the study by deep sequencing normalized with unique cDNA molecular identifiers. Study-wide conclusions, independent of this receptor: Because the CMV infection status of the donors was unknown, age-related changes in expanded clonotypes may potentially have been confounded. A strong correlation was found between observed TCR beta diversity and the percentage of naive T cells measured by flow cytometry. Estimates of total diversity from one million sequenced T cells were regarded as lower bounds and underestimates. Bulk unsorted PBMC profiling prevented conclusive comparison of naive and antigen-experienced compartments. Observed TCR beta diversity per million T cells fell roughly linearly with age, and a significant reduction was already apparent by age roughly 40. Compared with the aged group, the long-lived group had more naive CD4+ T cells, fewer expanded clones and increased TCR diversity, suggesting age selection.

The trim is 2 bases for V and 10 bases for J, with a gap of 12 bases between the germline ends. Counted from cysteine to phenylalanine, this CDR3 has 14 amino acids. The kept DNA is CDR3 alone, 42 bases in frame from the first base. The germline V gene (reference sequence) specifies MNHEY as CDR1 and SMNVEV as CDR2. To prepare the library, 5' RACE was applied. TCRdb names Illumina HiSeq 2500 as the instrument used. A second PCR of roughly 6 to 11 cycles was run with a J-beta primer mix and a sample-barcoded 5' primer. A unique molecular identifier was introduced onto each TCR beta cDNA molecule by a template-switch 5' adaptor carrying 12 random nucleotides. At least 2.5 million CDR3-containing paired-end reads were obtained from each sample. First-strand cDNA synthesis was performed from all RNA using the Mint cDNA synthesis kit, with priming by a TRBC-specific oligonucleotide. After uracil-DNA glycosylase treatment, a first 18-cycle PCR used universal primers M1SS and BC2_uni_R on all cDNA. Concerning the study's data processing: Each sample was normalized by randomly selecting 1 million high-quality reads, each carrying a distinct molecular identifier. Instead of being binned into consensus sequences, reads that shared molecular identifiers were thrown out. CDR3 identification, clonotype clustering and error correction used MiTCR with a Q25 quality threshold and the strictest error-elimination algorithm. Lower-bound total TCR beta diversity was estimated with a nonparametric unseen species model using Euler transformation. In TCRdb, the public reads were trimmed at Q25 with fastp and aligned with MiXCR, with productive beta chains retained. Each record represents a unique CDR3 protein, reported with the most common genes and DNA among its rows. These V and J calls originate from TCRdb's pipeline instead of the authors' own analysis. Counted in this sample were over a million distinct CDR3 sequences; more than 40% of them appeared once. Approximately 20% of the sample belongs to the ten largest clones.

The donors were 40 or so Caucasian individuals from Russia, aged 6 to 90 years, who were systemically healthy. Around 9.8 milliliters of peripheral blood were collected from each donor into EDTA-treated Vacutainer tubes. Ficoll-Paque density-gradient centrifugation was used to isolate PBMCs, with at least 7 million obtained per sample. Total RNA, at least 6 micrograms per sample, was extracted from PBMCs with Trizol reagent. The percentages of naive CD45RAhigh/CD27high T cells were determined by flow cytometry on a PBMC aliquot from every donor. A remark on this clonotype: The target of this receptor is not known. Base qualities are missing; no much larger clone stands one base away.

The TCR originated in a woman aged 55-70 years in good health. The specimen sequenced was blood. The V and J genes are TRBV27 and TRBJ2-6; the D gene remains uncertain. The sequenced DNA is TGTGCCAGCAGTTTAGGCCGTGGCCCTAACGTCCTGACTTTC. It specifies CASSLGRGPNVLTF.